These 22 T cell receptor beta chains share one sample of origin, sequenced in a study of T cell changes during pregnancy in multiple sclerosis. The repertoire was sequenced with immunoSEQ multiplex PCR; TCRdb's copy has only in-frame clones and lacks some. The sample consists of 60,000 to 75,000 clones, over 85% of them appearing once. The specimen comprised CD8+ T cells from peripheral blood mononuclear cells, sampled in the second trimester of pregnancy. The receptor set was obtained from a female donor with multiple sclerosis, enrolled in a pregnancy study.

The V gene is TRBV7-6, the J gene TRBJ1-1; D perhaps matches TRBD1 (6 bases). Trimming took 4 bases from V and 1 from J, leaving 13 bases between them. The CDR3 is 15 amino acids. Germline V gene lookup returns CDR1 SGHVS and CDR2 FNYEAQ. The CDR3 loop is CASSSWTVRNTEAFF. The CDR3 DNA reads TGTGCCAGCAGCTCCTGGACAGTGCGGAACACTGAAGCTTTCTTT. Full variable domain (outside the CDR3, taken from reference TRBV7-6 and TRBJ1-1): GAGVSQSPRYKVTKRGQDVALRCDPISGHVSLYWYRQALGQGPEFLTYFNYEAQQDKSGLPNDRFSAERPEGSISTLTIQRTEQRDSAMYRCASSSWTVRNTEAFFGQGTRLTVV.

This clone was detected once. The gene calls are TRBV7-6 and TRBJ2-1, with D possibly matching TRBD2 (6 bases). The CDR3 has 13 residues. Germline V gene sequence: CDR1 SGHVS, CDR2 FNYEAQ. V shed 4 bases and J shed 7 bases, with 11 bases lying between them. The CDR3 region has the DNA TGTGCCAGCAGCTCCGTTAGCGGAAATGAGCAGTTCTTC. Its translation is CASSSVSGNEQFF.

This chain connects TRBV2 to TRBJ2-7; no definite D call. This CDR3 has 12 amino acids. Germline CDR1 SNHLY, CDR2 FYNNEI. V was clipped by 7 bases and J by 5 bases, with 12 bases between them. For the CDR3, the DNA is TGTGCCAGCATTGGTAGCCTTGACGAGCAGTACTTC. Protein: CASIGSLDEQYF.

This clone has a count of ten or more. This chain uses TRBV5-6 with TRBJ1-2; D is uncertain. The germline CDR1 and CDR2 sequences are SGHDT and YYEEEE. The CDR3 sequence is 15 residues long. The germline V and J ends were trimmed by 2 bases and 3 bases, with 14 bases remaining between them. The CDR3 DNA reads TGTGCCAGCAGCTTCAAGGAGGGAGTTTACTATGGCTACACCTTC. This codes for CASSFKEGVYYGYTF.

V and J are TRBV19 and TRBJ2-2; maybe TRBD2 (5 bases). The germline gives CDR1 LNHDA, CDR2 SQIVND (reference sequence). The CDR3 is 14 residues long. Trimming left V 6 bases short and J 6 bases short, with 14 bases between. The CDR3 bases are TGTGCCAGTAGGCATATTAGAGGGCCCGGGGAGCTGTTTTTT. Translated, it gives CASRHIRGPGELFF.

This sequence joins TRBV30 and TRBJ1-5; perhaps TRBD1 as D (5 bases). The CDR3 totals 13 residues. Germline V CDR1 and CDR2: GTSNPN, SVGIG (reference sequence). V was cut by 0 bases and J by 5 bases, with 8 bases left in between. The CDR3: CAWSVGGDQPQHF. The CDR3 DNA sequence: TGTGCCTGGAGTGTAGGAGGGGATCAGCCCCAGCATTTT. The full variable domain, with the rest looked up from reference TRBV30 and TRBJ1-5, is SQTIHQWPATLVQPVGSPLSLECTVEGTSNPNLYWYRQAAGRGLQLLFYSVGIGQISSEVPQNLSASRPQDRQFILSSKKLLLSDSGFYLCAWSVGGDQPQHFGDGTRLSIL.

The chain joins TRBV27 to TRBJ2-7, with 8 positions matching TRBD2. The V and J ends lost 7 bases and 1 base, in that order; junction bases with no gene match: 3. Germline-derived CDR1 and CDR2 are MNHEY and SMNVEV (reference sequence). This CDR3 comprises 13 residues. The CDR3 protein is CASKLAASYEQYF. As DNA, the CDR3 is TGTGCCAGCAAACTAGCGGCTTCCTACGAGCAGTACTTC.

The V gene is TRBV4-2, the J gene TRBJ2-7; 13 nucleotides agree with TRBD2. Per the germline V gene, CDR1 is LGHNA and CDR2 is YNFKEQ. This CDR3 is 17 amino acids long. V was pared by 0 bases and J by 2 bases, with 4 bases of the junction left unmatched. The CDR3 region is CASSQEILAGGPYEQYF. CDR3 sequence (DNA): TGTGCCAGCAGCCAAGAGATACTAGCGGGAGGGCCCTACGAGCAGTACTTC.

The chain links TRBV19 to TRBJ2-2; maybe TRBD1 (5 bases). The germline V gene encodes CDR1 LNHDA and CDR2 SQIVND (reference sequence). The ends were cut back, 1 base at V and 6 bases at J, with 9 bases in the middle. The CDR3 has 14 amino acids. DNA of the CDR3: TGTGCCAGTAGTATAGTAGGGGTATCCGGGGAGCTGTTTTTT. Protein product: CASSIVGVSGELFF.

This chain uses TRBV16 with TRBJ2-1; D not certain. The V and J ends lost 1 base and 10 bases respectively, with 11 bases between them. The germline V gene encodes CDR1 KGHSY and CDR2 FQNENV. The length of the CDR3 is 13 residues. CDR3 loop: CASSQLSVNEQFF. In DNA form, the CDR3 reads TGTGCCAGCAGCCAATTGTCAGTTAACGAGCAGTTCTTC. The variable domain in full, completed from reference TRBV16 and TRBJ2-1, reads GEEVAQTPKHLVRGEGQKAKLYCAPIKGHSYVFWYQQVLKNEFKFLISFQNENVFDETGMPKERFSAKCLPNSPCSLEIQATKLEDSAVYFCASSQLSVNEQFFGPGTRLTVL.

This clone was seen a single time. The chain carries TRBV10-3 and TRBJ2-1; 12 bases agree with TRBD2. The germline CDR1 and CDR2 sequences are ENHRY and SYGVKD. V lost 5 bases, J lost 2 bases, and 4 bases stayed unmatched. CDR3 length: 16 residues. Here the CDR3 reads CAISLTSGSPYNEQFF. DNA for the CDR3: TGTGCCATCAGTTTGACTAGCGGGAGTCCCTACAATGAGCAGTTCTTC.

The chain uses TRBV15 and TRBJ2-3; D may be TRBD2 (5 bases). The germline V gene encodes CDR1 LNHNV and CDR2 YYDKDF (reference sequence). V lost 6 bases and J lost 4, with 14 bases in between. The CDR3 has 14 residues. For the CDR3, the DNA is TGTGCCACCAGAGAGGAACTAGTCCCAGATACGCAGTATTTT. Amino acid sequence: CATREELVPDTQYF.

The gene calls are TRBV27 and TRBJ1-1, with TRBD1 identical over 8 bases. CDR1 is MNHEY and CDR2 is SMNVEV in the germline V gene (reference sequence). Trimming at V came to 5 bases and at J to 2 bases, leaving 10 bases not matched to a gene. This CDR3 spans 16 amino acids. The CDR3 sequence: CASSLGQVVLNTEAFF. As DNA, the CDR3 is TGTGCCAGCAGTCTGGGACAGGTAGTACTAAACACTGAAGCTTTCTTT.

The chain couples TRBV27 to TRBJ2-6; TRBD2 agrees at 9 bases. Germline-derived CDR1 and CDR2 are MNHEY and SMNVEV (reference sequence). Trimming removed 8 bases from V and 1 base from J; junction bases left unmatched: 3. There are 15 residues in the CDR3. CDR3 protein: CASAGGQSGANVLTF. CDR3 bases: TGTGCCAGCGCGGGGGGGCAGTCTGGGGCCAACGTCCTGACTTTC.

This clone came up once. The CDR3 is CASSLDGLDPNYGYTF. CDR3 nucleotides: TGTGCCAGCAGCCTTGATGGACTGGACCCTAACTATGGCTACACCTTC. The chain combines TRBV5-4 with TRBJ1-2; no clear D. The V and J ends lost 4 bases and 0 bases respectively, with 16 bases between them. CDR1 is SGHNT and CDR2 is YYREEE in the germline V gene (reference sequence). There are 16 residues in the CDR3.

The chain employs TRBV6-5 and TRBJ2-1, with 8 bases that match TRBD2. J was trimmed by 10 bases and V by 0 bases; bases with no gene match: 5. Germline lookup yields CDR1 MNHEY and CDR2 SVGAGI. This CDR3 is 14 amino acids long. The CDR3 sequence: CASSYSRAGGEQFF. CDR3 in DNA: TGTGCCAGCAGTTACTCGAGGGCGGGAGGAGAGCAGTTCTTC.

This chain uses TRBV30 with TRBJ2-1, with 9 bases fitting TRBD2. Trimming at V came to 1 base and at J to 7 bases, leaving 20 bases not matched to a gene. This CDR3 spans 19 amino acids. From germline, CDR1 is GTSNPN and CDR2 SVGIG (reference sequence). CDR3 coding DNA: TGTGCCTGGAGTGATACCCTTGGCGGGAGGGCCCTGTTGGAAAATGAGCAGTTCTTC. Protein sequence: CAWSDTLGGRALLENEQFF.

The rearrangement joins TRBV9 to TRBJ2-5; D call uncertain. The V end lost 0 bases, the J end lost 3 bases, and 6 bases lay between the germline ends. Germline V gene lookup returns CDR1 SGDLS and CDR2 YYNGEE. This CDR3 is built from 13 residues. CDR3 amino acids: CASSVDREETQYF. CDR3 DNA sequence: TGTGCCAGCAGCGTAGATAGAGAAGAGACCCAGTACTTC.

This chain connects TRBV19 to TRBJ1-5; a weak D match, TRBD1 (6 bases). Trimming took off 4 bases at V and 3 bases at J, with 10 bases between the two ends. Germline lookup yields CDR1 LNHDA and CDR2 SQIVND (reference sequence). CDR3 length equals 14 residues. CDR3 amino acids: CASSSRDNNQPQHF. The CDR3 DNA reads TGTGCCAGTAGTAGCCGGGACAACAATCAGCCCCAGCATTTT.

The chain carries TRBV7-6 and TRBJ2-1; 11 bases line up with TRBD2. Trimming cost V 5 bases and J 5 bases; bases outside gene matches: 8. Per germline, CDR1 SGHVS and CDR2 FNYEAQ. This CDR3 is built from 16 residues. This chain's CDR3 is CASSLRLAGPNNEQFF. CDR3 nucleotide sequence: TGTGCCAGCAGCCTACGACTAGCGGGACCCAACAATGAGCAGTTCTTC.

This chain connects TRBV19 to TRBJ2-1, with TRBD1 identical over 10 bases. The germline V gene has CDR1 LNHDA and CDR2 SQIVND (reference sequence). This CDR3 contains 13 residues. The V gene end was trimmed by 5 bases and the J gene end by 8 bases; junction bases not matched to a gene: 3. The CDR3 loop is CASSPDRGDEQFF. CDR3 nucleotides: TGTGCCAGTAGTCCGGACAGGGGGGATGAGCAGTTCTTC. Supplemented by reference TRBV19 and TRBJ2-1, the full variable domain reads DGGITQSPKYLFRKEGQNVTLSCEQNLNHDAMYWYRQDPGQGLRLIYYSQIVNDFQKGDIAEGYSVSREKKESFPLTVTSAQKNPTAFYLCASSPDRGDEQFFGPGTRLTVL.

V gene TRBV19 combines with J gene TRBJ2-1, with D perhaps matching TRBD1 (6 bases). Germline loops: CDR1 LNHDA, CDR2 SQIVND (reference sequence). Deletions cut 5 bases from V and 10 bases from J, with 12 bases between. There are 12 residues in the CDR3. The CDR3 region is CASSPTGWEQFF. For the CDR3, the DNA is TGTGCCAGTAGTCCCACAGGGTGGGAGCAGTTCTTC.